One sample yielded the 5 T cell receptor beta chains listed below, sequenced in a study of glioma-infiltrating T cells after dendritic cell vaccination. TCRdb's table, derived via immunoSEQ multiplex PCR, lists solely in-frame clones and lacks some. This table has 40,000 to 60,000 clones, 85% to 90% appearing once. The sequencing here drew on blood, taken before dendritic cell vaccination. Receptors originate from a human donor with glioblastoma.

CDR3 residues: CASSRDRGGTEAFF. CDR3 DNA sequence: TGTGCCAGCAGTCGCGACAGGGGAGGGACTGAAGCTTTCTTT. The V call is TRBV11-3, the J call TRBJ1-1; TRBD1 matches 8 bases. Germline V gives CDR1 SGHNT, CDR2 YENEEA. The CDR3 has 14 amino acids. V shed 6 bases and J 5 bases; nucleotides not matched to a gene: 8.

The chain is built from TRBV9 and TRBJ2-5; TRBD2 is a possible D gene (6 bases). The CDR3 extends over 15 amino acids. Germline V gene data show CDR1 as SGDLS and CDR2 as YYNGEE. Trimming removed 3 bases from V and 6 bases from J, with 18 bases in between. This CDR3 reads CASSDQAGPRQTQYF. The CDR3 DNA is TGTGCCAGCAGCGATCAAGCGGGCCCTCGGCAGACCCAGTACTTC.

The rearrangement uses TRBV6-5 and TRBJ1-3; D perhaps matches TRBD1 (5 bases). Germline V gives CDR1 MNHEY, CDR2 SVGAGI. V lost 8 bases and J lost 1, with 12 bases in between. The CDR3 has 14 residues. DNA for the CDR3: TGTGCCAGCGGGCGCGGGGGGTCTGGAAACACCATATATTTT. Its protein is CASGRGGSGNTIYF.

The table lists this clone with a count of one. The chain is built from TRBV11-2 and TRBJ1-1, with D possibly matching TRBD1 (5 bases). The CDR3 is made up of 13 amino acids. Germline CDR1 reads SGHAT; CDR2 reads FQNNGV. Trimming removed 5 bases at V and 1 base at J, with 8 bases between. CDR3 in DNA: TGTGCCAGCAGCCGCGGGACGAACACTGAAGCTTTCTTT. This gives the protein CASSRGTNTEAFF.

The V gene is TRBV14, the J gene TRBJ1-2, with 7 bases fitting TRBD1. V dropped 0 bases and J dropped 6; count of bases not matched to a gene: 10. Germline V gives CDR1 SGHDN, CDR2 FVKESK. This CDR3 has 16 amino acids. CDR3 region: CASSQDRTGVGDGYTF. In DNA, the CDR3 is TGTGCCAGCAGCCAAGATCGAACAGGGGTAGGGGATGGCTACACCTTC.